The 11 T cell receptor beta chains below were found in one sample sequenced in a study of metastatic and nonmetastatic thyroid tumors. TCRdb reassembled clones from the PCR reads with MiXCR. The sample includes some 34,000 clones, about a fifth of them seen just once. None of the patients had undergone any treatment ahead of thyroid surgery. The sample was blood. The source is a female donor with papillary thyroid cancer or a benign thyroid nodule (not recorded which). Some clones in this sample may be carry-over from other donors' samples.

This chain uses TRBV6-1 with TRBJ1-6, with D perhaps matching TRBD1 (5 bases). CDR3 size: 13 residues. Per the germline V gene, CDR1 is MNHNS and CDR2 is SASEGT. Trimming shortened V by 6 bases and J by 7 bases, and 10 bases separated the two germline ends. The DNA of the CDR3 is TGTGCCAGCAGCCCGACAGAGAATTCACCCCTCCACTTT. Translating it yields CASSPTENSPLHF.

A few counts support this clone. The chain joins TRBV15 to TRBJ2-3; TRBD2 might be the D (6 bases). From germline, CDR1 is LNHNV and CDR2 YYDKDF (reference sequence). The CDR3 is 16 amino acids. V was clipped by 7 bases and J by 7 bases, with 24 bases between them. The CDR3 DNA is TGTGCCACCATCATCGAGAGGGGCGCGGGAACATATACGCAGTATTTT. Translation gives CATIIERGAGTYTQYF.

The J gene is TRBJ2-3, the V gene TRBV6-2 or TRBV6-3; 7 bases line up with TRBD2. The germline gives CDR1 MNHEY, CDR2 SVGEGT. The CDR3 runs 16 residues. Losses at the gene ends were 6 bases for V and 2 bases for J; bases not matched to a gene: 11. The DNA of the CDR3 is TGTGCCAGCAGCAACCAGAGGGAGGGGCACACAGATACGCAGTATTTT. Translating it yields CASSNQREGHTDTQYF.

This clone was counted at least ten times. A read error may be the cause here, since a much bigger clone is one base away. The V and J genes are TRBV19 and TRBJ1-2; D perhaps matches TRBD1 (6 bases). Germline V gene lookup returns CDR1 LNHDA and CDR2 SQIVND (reference sequence). The CDR3 is 14 residues long. The CDR3 reads CAGSIGGRVYGYTF. CDR3 coding DNA: TGTGCCGGTAGTATAGGGGGGCGCGTCTATGGCTACACCTTC.

This clone was picked up a small number of times. The genes are TRBV25-1 and TRBJ2-2, with 9 positions matching TRBD1. In germline, CDR1 is MGHDK, CDR2 SYGVNS. The CDR3 runs to 16 residues. The J segment lost 6 bases and the V segment lost 6 bases, leaving 11 bases of the junction unmatched. The CDR3 DNA is TGTGCCAGCAGCCCCGGGTCGGGACAGGGCTCCGGGGAGCTGTTTTTT. This sequence encodes CASSPGSGQGSGELFF. Full variable domain (missing parts from reference TRBV25-1 and TRBJ2-2): EADIYQTPRYLVIGTGKKITLECSQTMGHDKMYWYQQDPGMELHLIHYSYGVNSTEKGDLSSESTVSRIRTEHFPLTLESARPSHTSQYLCASSPGSGQGSGELFFGEGSRLTVL.

The chain has TRBV6-1 and TRBJ2-1; D not resolved. CDR1 is MNHNS and CDR2 is SASEGT in the germline V gene. V was shortened by 5 bases and J by 7 bases, with 15 bases between the two germline ends. The CDR3 totals 14 residues. CDR3 nucleotides: TGTGCCAGCAGTACCGTTTCGGGCCTAAATGAGCAGTTCTTC. This encodes CASSTVSGLNEQFF.

The table lists this clone with many counts. The V and J genes are TRBV20-1 and TRBJ2-1; 8 nucleotides align to TRBD2. The V segment lost 0 bases and the J segment 4 bases; nucleotides outside the gene matches: 5. Looked up from germline, CDR1 is DFQATT and CDR2 is SNEGSKA (reference sequence). The CDR3 is made up of 15 amino acids. The CDR3 bases are TGCAGTGCTAGAGACCCGGGACTAGGGTACAATGAGCAGTTCTTC. This translates into CSARDPGLGYNEQFF.

In the case of this clone: At the DNA level, this CDR3 is encoded by other sequences in the same sample as well. The rearrangement uses TRBV28 and TRBJ2-2; 7 bases agree with TRBD2. The CDR3 totals 16 residues. Germline-derived CDR1 and CDR2 are MDHEN and SYDVKM. The V gene end was trimmed by 6 bases and the J gene end by 5 bases; junction bases not matched to a gene: 12. CDR3 nucleotide sequence: TGTGCCAGCAGCTTGTGGGCAGTCGGGGGGACCGGGGAGCTGTTTTTT. Translating gives CASSLWAVGGTGELFF.

A few counts support this clone. Mismatch with germline at one junction end may stem from a read error. The rearrangement uses TRBV6-1 and TRBJ1-1; no clear D. CDR3 length: 11 amino acids. Germline CDR1 and CDR2: MNHNS and SASEGT. The CDR3 DNA reads as TGCGCGACATTGGAGAACACTGAAGCTTTCTTT. It yields the protein CATLENTEAFF.

There are a few counts of this clone. A much larger clone differs from this one at a single base, so this may be a read error. The chain links TRBV5-1 to TRBJ1-2, with 8 nucleotides matching TRBD1. Germline CDR1 is SGHRS and CDR2 is YFSETQ. The CDR3 spans 13 residues. The CDR3 reads CAGSPGQGEGYTF. CDR3 nucleotide sequence: TGCGCCGGCAGCCCAGGACAGGGAGAGGGCTACACCTTC. The full variable domain, completed using reference TRBV5-1 and TRBJ1-2, is KAGVTQTPRYLIKTRGQQVTLSCSPISGHRSVSWYQQTPGQGLQFLFEYFSETQRNKGNFPGRFSGRQFSNSRSEMNVSTLELGDSALYLCAGSPGQGEGYTFGSGTRLTVV.

This clone was seen ten or more times. The J gene is TRBJ2-3, the V gene TRBV30; D unresolved. Trimming pared 2 bases from V and 4 bases from J, leaving 7 bases between. The CDR3 totals 12 residues. Looked up from germline, CDR1 is GTSNPN and CDR2 is SVGIG (reference sequence). The DNA of the CDR3 is TGTGCCTGGAGTATTCAGGCAGATACGCAGTATTTT. The encoded protein is CAWSIQADTQYF.